Listed here are 18 T cell receptor beta chains from one sample, sequenced in a study of cytomegalovirus exposure and HLA in healthy donors. A multiplex PCR was run with 60 Vbeta primers and 13 Jbeta primers. The data were produced by immunoSEQ multiplex PCR, yet TCRdb's version contains in-frame clones alone and is incomplete. The sample records approximately 89,000 clones, 75% to 90% being singletons. The sample taken for sequencing was PBMCs. These receptors were collected from a man between 40 and 49 years old in good health and CMV-seropositive.

CDR3 sequence: CASGRRYNEQFF. The CDR3 DNA reads as TGTGCCAGCGGTCGTCGGTACAATGAGCAGTTCTTC. This chain uses TRBV27 with TRBJ2-1; D is uncertain. The germline V gene encodes CDR1 MNHEY and CDR2 SMNVEV (reference sequence). V lost 8 bases to trimming and J lost 4 bases, with 9 bases between them. This CDR3 region has 12 residues.

This chain joins TRBV18 and TRBJ2-7, with 11 bases identical to TRBD1. In germline, CDR1 is KGHSH, CDR2 LQKENI. V lost 6 bases to trimming and J lost 6 bases; unmatched junction nucleotides: 10. This CDR3 has 15 amino acids. The CDR3, as DNA: TGTGCCAGCTCCCTACGGACAGGGGGCCAGAGCGAGCAGTACTTC. Translation gives CASSLRTGGQSEQYF.

This chain links TRBV27 with TRBJ2-1, with TRBD2 matching 10 bases. Germline trimming cut 7 bases from V and 7 bases from J; bases unmatched to any gene: 16. Germline assignment: CDR1 MNHEY and CDR2 SMNVEV (reference sequence). The CDR3 has 17 amino acids. CDR3 DNA: TGTGCCAGCACCTCGAGACTTGGGCTAGCGGGAGTAAATGAGCAGTTCTTC. It codes for CASTSRLGLAGVNEQFF.

The rearrangement links TRBV10-3 to TRBJ2-3; 7 bases agree with TRBD2. The CDR3 sequence is 16 residues long. Germline CDR1 ENHRY, CDR2 SYGVKD. The V segment lost 8 bases and the J segment 1 base; nucleotides outside the gene matches: 12. CDR3 nucleotide sequence: TGTGCCATCGGAGGCGTCGCTAGCGGAGGCACAGATACGCAGTATTTT. Its translation is CAIGGVASGGTDTQYF.

The chain links TRBV7-2 to TRBJ1-1, with TRBD1 matching 7 bases. This CDR3 spans 14 amino acids. The germline gives CDR1 SGHTA, CDR2 FQGNSA. V shed 5 bases, J shed 0 bases, and the junction held 3 bases outside the gene matches. This CDR3 reads CASSVGQMNTEAFF. In DNA form, the CDR3 reads TGTGCCAGCAGCGTGGGACAGATGAACACTGAAGCTTTCTTT.

The chain couples TRBV19 to TRBJ2-4, with TRBD2 matching over 12 bases. The CDR3 has 16 residues. V was clipped by 4 bases and J by 3 bases; unmatched bases: 4. Germline CDR1 is LNHDA and CDR2 is SQIVND (reference sequence). CDR3 in amino acids: CASSRLAGVDKNIQYF. The CDR3 region has the DNA TGTGCCAGTAGTAGACTAGCGGGAGTAGACAAAAACATTCAGTACTTC.

This sequence joins TRBV14 and TRBJ1-2, with D uncertain. CDR3 length equals 13 residues. V was cut by 0 bases and J by 4 bases, with 6 bases left in between. CDR1 SGHDN and CDR2 FVKESK come from the germline V gene. In DNA, the CDR3 is TGTGCCAGCAGCCAAGACACGAGCTATGGCTACACCTTC. Translated, it gives CASSQDTSYGYTF. The full variable domain, completed using reference TRBV14 and TRBJ1-2, is EAGVTQFPSHSVIEKGQTVTLRCDPISGHDNLYWYRRVMGKEIKFLLHFVKESKQDESGMPNNRFLAERTGGTYSTLKVQPAELEDSGVYFCASSQDTSYGYTFGSGTRLTVV.

The CDR3 protein is CASSLKMGGISQREARRAQYF. The DNA for the CDR3 is TGTGCCAGCAGCCTAAAAATGGGGGGGATTTCGCAGCGGGAGGCCCGTAGGGCCCAGTACTTC. This chain connects TRBV4-2 to TRBJ2-5; 9 bases match TRBD2. The germline gives CDR1 LGHNA, CDR2 YNFKEQ. The CDR3 is made up of 21 amino acids. The ends lost 4 bases at V and 9 bases at J; junction bases unmatched: 30.

The gene calls are TRBV11-3 and TRBJ2-1; no definite D call. CDR1 is SGHNT, CDR2 YENEEA, per germline. The ends were cut back, 4 bases at V and 4 bases at J, with 17 bases in the middle. The CDR3 extends over 16 amino acids. CDR3 nucleotide sequence: TGTGCCAGCAGCTCGACGGGTTCGGTTGGATACAATGAGCAGTTCTTC. This codes for CASSSTGSVGYNEQFF.

The DNA for the CDR3 is TGTGCCAGCAGCTCAAGACTAGCGGGAGGTTTCAGTGAGCAGTTCTTC. It codes for CASSSRLAGGFSEQFF. The rearrangement joins TRBV7-2 to TRBJ2-1; 13 bases agree with TRBD2. Per the germline V gene, CDR1 is SGHTA and CDR2 is FQGNSA. This CDR3 has 16 amino acids. V trimming: 4 bases; J trimming: 9 bases; junction bases outside the gene matches: 9.

The V call is TRBV9, the J call TRBJ2-2; 8 nucleotides align to TRBD1. The CDR3 is made up of 14 amino acids. V was pared by 5 bases and J by 3 bases, with 3 bases of the junction left unmatched. CDR1 SGDLS and CDR2 YYNGEE come from the germline V gene. The CDR3 spells CASRGQGYTGELFF. The CDR3 DNA reads TGTGCCAGCAGAGGACAGGGATACACCGGGGAGCTGTTTTTT.

The chain links TRBV6-6 to TRBJ1-2; TRBD1 agrees at 8 bases. Trimming took 6 bases from V and 1 from J; bases not matched to a gene: 4. CDR1 and CDR2 (germline): MNHNY, SVGAGI (reference sequence). The CDR3 consists of 14 residues. In DNA form, the CDR3 reads TGTGCCAGCAGAGGACAGGGTCTTAACTATGGCTACACCTTC. Translating gives CASRGQGLNYGYTF.

V is TRBV28 and J is TRBJ1-1; 7 bases match TRBD1. The CDR3 totals 15 residues. CDR1 is MDHEN and CDR2 is SYDVKM in the germline V gene. Trimming cost V 5 bases and J 1 base; bases outside gene matches: 7. CDR3 bases: TGTGCCAGCAGTGCCCCACAGGGGTGGAACACTGAAGCTTTCTTT. Its protein is CASSAPQGWNTEAFF.

This rearrangement joins TRBV29-1 to TRBJ1-2, with TRBD1 matching over 7 bases. The CDR3 runs to 14 residues. The trim removed 5 bases at V and 0 bases at J, leaving 6 bases unmatched. Germline V gene sequence: CDR1 SQVTM, CDR2 ANQGSEA. The CDR3 DNA reads TGCAGCGTTTTAGGGGGCCTCACTAACTATGGCTACACCTTC. Protein sequence: CSVLGGLTNYGYTF.

V and J are TRBV4-1 and TRBJ2-3, with TRBD2 identical over 16 bases. V gave up 0 bases and J gave up 5 bases; unmatched junction bases: 11. Germline values: CDR1 MGHRA, CDR2 YSYEKL. This CDR3 region has 20 residues. CDR3 protein: CASSQDRSGTSGRGRDTQYF. The DNA for the CDR3 is TGCGCCAGCAGCCAAGATCGATCGGGGACTAGCGGGAGGGGTCGAGATACGCAGTATTTT.

The chain employs TRBV2 and TRBJ2-1, with 12 positions matching TRBD2. J gave up 13 bases and V 8 bases, and 15 bases lay outside the gene matches. CDR1 SNHLY and CDR2 FYNNEI come from the germline V gene. The CDR3 spans 15 residues. The CDR3 loop is CASGGTSGPYGPQFF. The DNA for the CDR3 is TGTGCCAGCGGTGGGACTAGCGGGCCTTATGGGCCTCAGTTCTTC.

Regarding this clone: A junction boundary mismatches the germline segment, possibly from a read error. The genes are TRBV20-1 and TRBJ2-2; D unresolved. This CDR3 comprises 11 residues. CDR1 and CDR2 from the germline V gene are DFQATT and SNEGSKA (reference sequence). CDR3 residues: CSAPNTGELFF. The CDR3 DNA reads TGTTCAGCGCCAAACACCGGGGAGCTGTTTTTT.

This clone has only one observation. The junction and the germline gene differ at one end; a read error may be behind it. This chain joins TRBV7-6 and TRBJ2-5, with D hard to call. Germline V gives CDR1 SGHVS, CDR2 FNYEAQ. The CDR3 has 17 residues. Written as DNA, the CDR3 is TGTGCCAGCAGCTTAGCGCCGACACTCGCTATACAAGGGACCCAGTACTTC. It encodes CASSLAPTLAIQGTQYF.